This TCR beta chain was identified during a study of T cell changes during pregnancy in multiple sclerosis. The method was immunoSEQ multiplex PCR; TCRdb's version includes in-frame clones alone and lacks a portion of them. The sample carries around 25,000 clones, more than 75% recorded once. This TCR was recovered from a female donor in good health, enrolled as a control in a pregnancy study. The sample was CD8+ T cells from peripheral blood mononuclear cells, taken in the third trimester of pregnancy.

This CDR3 reads CASSLGQFYGYTF. CDR3 bases: TGTGCCAGCAGTTTGGGGCAGTTCTATGGCTACACCTTC. The V gene is TRBV27, the J gene TRBJ1-2, with a tentative D call TRBD1 (5 bases). The CDR3 length is 13 residues. In germline, CDR1 is MNHEY, CDR2 SMNVEV (reference sequence). The V end was cut by 3 bases, the J end by 4 bases, with 9 bases between.